The clone carrying this T cell receptor (beta chain) was seen only once. This record belongs to a study of blood T cell repertoires in COVID-19. In the study overall: The United States, Italy and Spain supplied acute and convalescent COVID-19 samples. The cDNA or gDNA used as material had been derived from T cells, B-cell-depleted T cells, or PBMCs.

Study processing details: Reference gene primer amplification gave estimated nucleated cell counts. TCRdb's copy holds only in-frame clones and misses some; the assay was immunoSEQ multiplex PCR. The V and J calls and clone size are taken from that table; D and trimming were inferred from the DNA. The sample shows 20,000 to 30,000 clones, about four fifths of them seen only once. The CDR3 has 15 residues. Germline V gives CDR1 SGHVS, CDR2 FNYEAQ. V trimming: 5 bases; J trimming: 10 bases; junction bases outside the gene matches: 10. The genes are TRBV7-6 and TRBJ2-2, with TRBD2 matching 10 bases. Sequencing was carried out using peripheral blood. This TCR was sampled from a man older than 75 with active or convalescent COVID-19. The CDR3 loop is CASSPQGSGRPELFF. The CDR3 nucleotides read TGTGCCAGCAGCCCACAGGGTAGCGGGAGGCCGGAGCTGTTTTTT.